What follows are 14 T cell receptor beta chains derived from one specimen sequenced in a study of tumor-infiltrating lymphocytes in localized non-small cell lung cancer. Repertoires were generated with immunoSEQ multiplex PCR, while TCRdb's copy carries only in-frame clones and drops some. This sample has tens of thousands of clones, with 60% to 80% found just once. The sample was lung tumor tissue. Receptors were obtained from a human donor with non-small cell lung cancer.

The chain recombines TRBV15 with TRBJ2-1, with D perhaps matching TRBD2 (6 bases). Trimming took off 8 bases at V and 6 bases at J, with 20 bases between the two ends. This CDR3 region has 15 residues. CDR1 LNHNV and CDR2 YYDKDF come from the germline V gene (reference sequence). The chain's CDR3 is CATATGGNFGNEQFF. In DNA form, the CDR3 reads TGTGCCACCGCCACAGGCGGGAACTTCGGCAATGAGCAGTTCTTC.

The chain employs TRBV29-1 and TRBJ2-7; perhaps TRBD2 as D (6 bases). Trimming took 5 bases from V and 9 from J, leaving 20 bases between them. The CDR3 runs to 13 residues. Germline V CDR1 and CDR2: SQVTM, ANQGSEA. The CDR3 nucleotides read TGCAGCGTTCGTGGCGGGAACGCGGTGGGGCAGTACTTC. It encodes CSVRGGNAVGQYF.

The chain is built from TRBV11-2 and TRBJ2-1, with a weak D call TRBD2 (6 bases). CDR3 length: 13 amino acids. The V gene lost 2 bases and the J gene lost 6 bases, with 8 bases spanning the gap. Germline CDR1 is SGHAT and CDR2 is FQNNGV. The CDR3 loop is CASSLIGSNEQFF. The CDR3 DNA reads as TGTGCCAGCAGCTTAATCGGGAGCAATGAGCAGTTCTTC.

This clone has only one observation. The CDR3 DNA reads as TGTGCCAGCAGCTTAGATGCGACAGGGTCCTACAATGAGCAGTTCTTC. It yields the protein CASSLDATGSYNEQFF. The genes are TRBV11-2 and TRBJ2-1; TRBD1 agrees at 7 bases. CDR1 is SGHAT and CDR2 is FQNNGV in the germline V gene. The junction had 3 bases not matched to a gene; V was cut back by 0 bases and J by 1 base. This CDR3 has 16 amino acids.

The V and J genes are TRBV7-2 and TRBJ2-7; D not resolved. The CDR3 length is 13 residues. The germline V and J ends were trimmed by 4 bases and 4 bases, with 11 bases remaining between them. Germline assignment: CDR1 SGHTA and CDR2 FQGNSA. The CDR3 loop is CASSWKGGYEQYF. CDR3 bases: TGTGCCAGCAGCTGGAAGGGTGGATACGAGCAGTACTTC.

This clone was observed once. The rearrangement links TRBV29-1 to TRBJ1-4; maybe TRBD1 (5 bases). The V gene lost 6 bases and the J gene lost 4 bases, with 12 bases spanning the gap. The CDR3 sequence is 13 residues long. Germline assignment: CDR1 SQVTM and CDR2 ANQGSEA. The CDR3 DNA reads as TGCAGCGTGAGGGACCTCAGTAATGAAAAACTGTTTTTT. Protein sequence: CSVRDLSNEKLFF. Complete variable domain (other parts from reference TRBV29-1 and TRBJ1-4): SAVISQKPSRDICQRGTSLTIQCQVDSQVTMMFWYRQQPGQSLTLIATANQGSEATYESGFVIDKFPISRPNLTFSTLTVSNMSPEDSSIYLCSVRDLSNEKLFFGSGTQLSVL.

This sequence joins TRBV18 and TRBJ2-1, with D uncertain. V was shortened by 4 bases and J by 5 bases, with 12 bases between the two germline ends. Germline-derived CDR1 and CDR2 are KGHSH and LQKENI. The CDR3 is 14 residues long. CDR3 residues: CASSLAGRHNEQFF. CDR3 in DNA: TGTGCCAGCTCACTTGCTGGACGCCACAATGAGCAGTTCTTC.

The chain uses TRBV11-2 and TRBJ2-7, with TRBD1 identical over 7 bases. Trimming took 8 bases from V and 9 from J; bases not matched to a gene: 10. Germline assignment: CDR1 SGHAT and CDR2 FQNNGV. The CDR3 runs to 12 residues. Written as DNA, the CDR3 is TGTGCCAGCGGACAGGAGAGTCGAGTGCAGTACTTC. Translated, it gives CASGQESRVQYF.

This rearrangement joins TRBV9 to TRBJ2-3; 12 bases line up with TRBD2. Germline trimming cut 0 bases from V and 5 bases from J; bases unmatched to any gene: 1. This CDR3 is built from 15 residues. Germline CDR1 reads SGDLS; CDR2 reads YYNGEE. CDR3: CASSVGTSGIDTQYF. In DNA, the CDR3 is TGTGCCAGCAGCGTAGGGACTAGCGGGATAGATACGCAGTATTTT.

For the CDR3, the DNA is TGTGCCAGCTCACCCCTGGGGGCGCGGGACACTGAAGCTTTCTTT. As protein: CASSPLGARDTEAFF. The chain is built from TRBV18 and TRBJ1-1; weak D call: TRBD1 (6 bases). CDR3 length: 15 amino acids. Between the trimmed V and J ends, which lost 3 bases and 3 bases, there was a span of 14 bases. CDR1 is KGHSH and CDR2 is LQKENI in the germline V gene.

The chain couples TRBV2 to TRBJ2-7; 10 bases fit TRBD2. CDR3 length: 14 amino acids. The V gene's germline CDR1 is SNHLY and CDR2 FYNNEI. V trimming: 4 bases; J trimming: 6 bases; junction bases outside the gene matches: 6. For the CDR3, the DNA is TGTGCCAGCAGTGTACCAGCGGGAGGGATCGAGCAGTACTTC. Translated: CASSVPAGGIEQYF.

V gene TRBV30 combines with J gene TRBJ2-5; D is ambiguous. The V gene lost 3 bases and the J gene lost 5 bases, with 10 bases spanning the gap. CDR1 and CDR2 from the germline V gene are GTSNPN and SVGIG (reference sequence). The CDR3 is 12 amino acids. CDR3 residues: CAWRTPWETQYF. CDR3 in DNA: TGTGCCTGGAGGACCCCCTGGGAGACCCAGTACTTC.

The CDR3 DNA reads as TGTGCCAGTAGTGGATCAGCGGGGGCAGCGTACGAGCAGTACTTC. This encodes CASSGSAGAAYEQYF. This chain links TRBV19 with TRBJ2-7; 8 nucleotides line up with TRBD2. Looked up from germline, CDR1 is LNHDA and CDR2 is SQIVND (reference sequence). This CDR3 is built from 15 residues. With 5 bases clipped from V and 4 bases from J, the junction kept 10 bases outside the gene matches.

The rearrangement joins TRBV5-4 to TRBJ2-2; no firm D call. This CDR3 region has 15 residues. Per germline, CDR1 SGHNT and CDR2 YYREEE (reference sequence). V was pared by 3 bases and J by 0 bases, with 9 bases between. CDR3 in DNA: TGTGCCAGCAGCTCGGCTCGGGCGAACACCGGGGAGCTGTTTTTT. Its translation is CASSSARANTGELFF.